These 26 T cell receptor beta chains were sequenced from one sample in a study of blood T cell repertoires in COVID-19. Method: immunoSEQ multiplex PCR; TCRdb's copy keeps in-frame clones and lacks some. The table shows approximately 240,000 clones, with roughly 90% occurring only once. The sequencing sample was made of PBMCs or T cells enriched from blood (not recorded which). The origin of the receptors is a woman between 50 and 59 years old in a cohort exposed to, infected with or recovered from COVID-19 (not recorded which).

This chain connects TRBV7-2 to TRBJ2-5; 10 positions match TRBD2. This CDR3 comprises 18 residues. V lost 6 bases to trimming and J lost 5 bases; unmatched junction nucleotides: 18. Germline lookup yields CDR1 SGHTA and CDR2 FQGNSA. The CDR3 region has the DNA TGTGCCAGCAGATCGGGGCTAGCGGGGGCGCCGGACAGGGAGACCCAGTACTTC. Amino acids: CASRSGLAGAPDRETQYF.

This chain links TRBV19 with TRBJ2-5; D unclear. The germline V gene encodes CDR1 LNHDA and CDR2 SQIVND (reference sequence). The V gene lost 1 base and the J gene lost 0 bases, with 12 bases spanning the gap. The CDR3 runs 16 residues. CDR3 residues: CASSIGNFPYQETQYF. The DNA of the CDR3 is TGTGCCAGTAGTATAGGTAACTTCCCGTACCAAGAGACCCAGTACTTC.

This clone was counted a few times. The chain employs TRBV7-2 and TRBJ2-3; D remains ambiguous. Trimming cost V 1 base and J 1 base, with 9 bases left between them. Germline values: CDR1 SGHTA, CDR2 FQGNSA. The length of the CDR3 is 15 residues. In DNA form, the CDR3 reads TGTGCCAGCAGCTTAGTATCCGTCGGCACAGATACGCAGTATTTT. Its translation is CASSLVSVGTDTQYF.

The rearrangement joins TRBV6-2 or TRBV6-3 to TRBJ1-6, with 7 bases aligning to TRBD1. V trimming: 5 bases; J trimming: 6 bases; junction bases outside the gene matches: 7. CDR1 and CDR2 (germline): MNHEY, SVGEGT. The CDR3 consists of 15 residues. In DNA form, the CDR3 reads TGTGCCAGCAGTCGAACCGGGACAGCTAATTCACCCCTCCACTTT. Residues: CASSRTGTANSPLHF.

The gene calls are TRBV7-8 and TRBJ2-7; TRBD1 is a possible D gene (6 bases). Trimming removed 2 bases at V and 3 bases at J, with 11 bases between. The CDR3 sequence is 14 residues long. In germline, CDR1 is SGHVS, CDR2 FQNEAQ. Here the CDR3 DNA reads TGTGCCAGCAGCTTATGGGGGCAGGGCTACGAGCAGTACTTC. Translation: CASSLWGQGYEQYF.

The J gene is TRBJ2-3, the V gene TRBV7-9, with D unclear. The V end was cut by 5 bases, the J end by 2 bases, with 14 bases between. Germline V gives CDR1 SEHNR, CDR2 FQNEAQ (reference sequence). CDR3 length: 15 residues. The CDR3 loop reads CASSPSTTNTDTQYF. The CDR3 region has the DNA TGTGCCAGCAGCCCTTCGACAACAAACACAGATACGCAGTATTTT.

This clone was counted only a few times. The CDR3: CAISNMGSRGGNTIYF. CDR3 coding DNA: TGTGCCATCAGCAACATGGGCAGTAGAGGGGGAAACACCATATATTTT. The genes are TRBV10-3 and TRBJ1-3; D is unresolved. The CDR3 covers 16 residues. The V end lost 6 bases, the J end lost 4 bases, and 19 bases lay between the germline ends. Germline lookup yields CDR1 ENHRY and CDR2 SYGVKD.

The chain uses TRBV4-3 and TRBJ2-5; D is possibly TRBD2 (5 bases). The CDR3 has 13 residues. Germline CDR1 is LGHNA and CDR2 is YSLEER. V was shortened by 4 bases and J by 4 bases, with 10 bases between the two germline ends. CDR3 region: CASSPGLAETQYF. The DNA for the CDR3 is TGCGCCAGCAGCCCTGGGCTAGCAGAGACCCAGTACTTC.

This chain links TRBV28 with TRBJ1-2; 11 bases fit TRBD1. CDR1 is MDHEN and CDR2 is SYDVKM in the germline V gene. The CDR3 runs 15 residues. V lost 2 bases to trimming and J lost 2 bases; unmatched junction nucleotides: 1. CDR3 loop: CASSLGDRGNYGYTF. The DNA for the CDR3 is TGTGCCAGCAGTTTAGGGGACAGGGGGAACTATGGCTACACCTTC.

V is TRBV19 and J is TRBJ1-1; D not resolved. The CDR3 runs to 12 residues. The germline V gene has CDR1 LNHDA and CDR2 SQIVND (reference sequence). Between the trimmed V and J ends, which lost 5 bases and 4 bases, there was a span of 8 bases. The CDR3 region is CASSLGSTEAFF. The CDR3 nucleotides read TGTGCCAGTAGTCTTGGGAGCACTGAAGCTTTCTTT.

The chain links TRBV9 to TRBJ2-7; possible D gene TRBD1, 5 bases. This CDR3 has 14 amino acids. CDR1 SGDLS and CDR2 YYNGEE come from the germline V gene. Trimming shortened V by 3 bases and J by 1 base, and 11 bases separated the two germline ends. The CDR3 coding sequence is TGTGCCAGCAGCGCTAAGGACACTTCCTACGAGCAGTACTTC. This encodes CASSAKDTSYEQYF.

Only one count was recorded for this clone. This chain joins TRBV5-1 and TRBJ1-2; a possible D gene is TRBD1 (6 bases). The V gene lost 4 bases and the J gene lost 6 bases, with 16 bases spanning the gap. The CDR3 spans 14 residues. Germline V lookup: CDR1 SGHRS, CDR2 YFSETQ. CDR3 bases: TGCGCCAGCAGCGGCGTACGGGCAGGGGATGGCTACACCTTC. Translated, it gives CASSGVRAGDGYTF.

V is TRBV7-9 and J is TRBJ1-2; D unresolved. This CDR3 region has 15 residues. With 2 bases removed from V and 1 base from J, the gap between germline ends came to 11 bases. Germline CDR1 is SEHNR and CDR2 is FQNEAQ (reference sequence). This CDR3 is CASSLSSSVNYGYTF. The CDR3 DNA follows: TGTGCCAGCAGCTTAAGTAGTTCGGTTAACTATGGCTACACCTTC.

The rearrangement links TRBV9 to TRBJ1-6, with 9 bases fitting TRBD1. This CDR3 is built from 19 residues. Germline lookup yields CDR1 SGDLS and CDR2 YYNGEE. The trim removed 4 bases at V and 2 bases at J, leaving 13 bases unmatched. CDR3 nucleotide sequence: TGTGCCAGCAGCCCCCATCCCGGGACAGGGTTCACCTATAATTCACCCCTCCACTTT. Its translation is CASSPHPGTGFTYNSPLHF. Full variable domain (remainder filled in from reference TRBV9 and TRBJ1-6): DSGVTQTPKHLITATGQRVTLRCSPRSGDLSVYWYQQSLDQGLQFLIQYYNGEERAKGNILERFSAQQFPDLHSELNLSSLELGDSALYFCASSPHPGTGFTYNSPLHFGNGTRLTVT.

V usage is TRBV6-2 or TRBV6-3 and J usage is TRBJ2-4; 11 nucleotides line up with TRBD2. CDR1 and CDR2 from the germline V gene are MNHEY and SVGEGT. Trimming at V came to 5 bases and at J to 0 bases, leaving 9 bases not matched to a gene. There are 18 residues in the CDR3. This CDR3 reads CASSNPTSGGLAKNIQYF. The CDR3 DNA sequence: TGTGCCAGCAGTAACCCTACTAGCGGGGGTTTAGCCAAAAACATTCAGTACTTC.

The CDR3 sequence: CASSSPRDRESYEQYF. The CDR3 DNA reads TGCGCCAGCAGCTCCCCCCGGGACAGAGAATCCTACGAGCAGTACTTC. This sequence joins TRBV5-1 and TRBJ2-7; TRBD1 aligns across 7 bases. Per germline, CDR1 SGHRS and CDR2 YFSETQ. V trimming: 3 bases; J trimming: 1 base; junction bases outside the gene matches: 10. CDR3 length: 16 amino acids.

V gene TRBV6-1 combines with J gene TRBJ1-5, with 9 bases matching TRBD1. There are 17 residues in the CDR3. CDR1 and CDR2 (germline): MNHNS, SASEGT. J lost 1 base, V lost 4 bases, and 8 bases had no gene match. In DNA, the CDR3 is TGTGCCAGCAGTGTTTTGACAGGGGGAGGCAGCAATCAGCCCCAGCATTTT. Residues: CASSVLTGGGSNQPQHF.

The chain links TRBV6-1 to TRBJ1-1, with D perhaps matching TRBD1 (6 bases). Looked up from germline, CDR1 is MNHNS and CDR2 is SASEGT. This CDR3 has 14 residues. V shed 3 bases and J shed 3 bases, with 11 bases lying between them. CDR3 nucleotides: TGTGCCAGCAGTGACCAACAGGGTGACACTGAAGCTTTCTTT. Translating it yields CASSDQQGDTEAFF.

The rearrangement uses TRBV5-6 and TRBJ2-7; 8 bases align to TRBD1. The CDR3 has 14 amino acids. Germline loops: CDR1 SGHDT, CDR2 YYEEEE. V dropped 6 bases and J dropped 4; count of bases not matched to a gene: 9. The CDR3 coding sequence is TGTGCCAGCAAAAAAGGACAGGGAGTGTACGAGCAGTACTTC. This codes for CASKKGQGVYEQYF.

This sequence joins TRBV5-1 and TRBJ2-2, with 9 bases lining up with TRBD1. CDR1 and CDR2 from the germline V gene are SGHRS and YFSETQ. This CDR3 is built from 16 residues. Trimming took 3 bases from V and 4 from J; bases not matched to a gene: 7. The CDR3 DNA is TGCGCCAGCAGCTACGGACAGGGGCCGCGCACCGGGGAGCTGTTTTTT. The encoded protein is CASSYGQGPRTGELFF.

With respect to this clone: Other DNA sequences in the same sample also yield this CDR3. The V call is TRBV27, the J call TRBJ1-5; D is unresolved. Germline CDR1 MNHEY, CDR2 SMNVEV (reference sequence). The V and J ends lost 6 bases and 0 bases respectively, with 6 bases between them. The CDR3 totals 13 residues. The CDR3 coding sequence is TGTGCCAGCAGCTTCTATAGCAATCAGCCCCAGCATTTT. Residues: CASSFYSNQPQHF.

The chain combines TRBV4-3 with TRBJ2-3, with D possibly matching TRBD1 (6 bases). Germline V lookup: CDR1 LGHNA, CDR2 YSLEER. The length of the CDR3 is 14 residues. V was cut by 2 bases and J by 3 bases, with 9 bases left in between. The CDR3 nucleotides are TGCGCCAGCAGCCAACACAGGGATACAGATACGCAGTATTTT. It encodes CASSQHRDTDTQYF.

The V and J genes are TRBV27 and TRBJ2-1; 9 nucleotides align to TRBD2. Germline values: CDR1 MNHEY, CDR2 SMNVEV (reference sequence). The CDR3 is 20 amino acids. V lost 2 bases and J lost 0; bases outside the gene matches: 14. The chain's CDR3 is CASSLRSGRGGLRSYNEQFF. CDR3 bases: TGTGCCAGCAGTTTAAGGTCGGGGCGGGGGGGCCTACGCTCCTACAATGAGCAGTTCTTC.

The rearrangement uses TRBV5-1 and TRBJ2-3; TRBD2 matches 9 bases. CDR1 is SGHRS, CDR2 YFSETQ, per germline. V lost 3 bases, J lost 1 base, and 6 bases stayed unmatched. There are 16 residues in the CDR3. CDR3 bases: TGCGCCAGCAGCTGGGGGACTAGCAGAGGCACAGATACGCAGTATTTT. Translating gives CASSWGTSRGTDTQYF.

The genes are TRBV3-1 (or the pseudogene TRBV3-2) and TRBJ2-7; 7 nucleotides match TRBD1. The CDR3 totals 13 residues. CDR1 is LGHDT, CDR2 YNNKEL, per germline (reference sequence). J gave up 6 bases and V 0 bases, and 2 bases lay outside the gene matches. The CDR3 region has the DNA TGTGCCAGCAGCCAAGATCGGACAGGCGAGCAGTACTTC. Protein product: CASSQDRTGEQYF.

This chain links TRBV4-3 with TRBJ1-4; unclear D gene. With 0 bases removed from V and 8 bases from J, the gap between germline ends came to 13 bases. Looked up from germline, CDR1 is LGHNA and CDR2 is YSLEER. The CDR3 sequence is 15 residues long. The CDR3 DNA sequence: TGCGCCAGCAGCCAAGAGGGAGGGTCGAACGAAAAACTGTTTTTT. Amino acids: CASSQEGGSNEKLFF.